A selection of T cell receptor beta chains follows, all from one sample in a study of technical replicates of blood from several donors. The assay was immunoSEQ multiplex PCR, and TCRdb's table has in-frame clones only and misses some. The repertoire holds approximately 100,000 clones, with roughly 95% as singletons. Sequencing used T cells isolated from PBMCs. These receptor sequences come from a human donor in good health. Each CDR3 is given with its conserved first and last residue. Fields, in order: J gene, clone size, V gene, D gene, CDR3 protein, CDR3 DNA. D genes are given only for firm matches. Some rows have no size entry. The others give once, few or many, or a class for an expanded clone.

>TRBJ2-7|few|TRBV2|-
CASTFYRTSSYEQYF
TGTGCCAGCACCTTTTACAGGACCAGCTCCTACGAGCAGTACTTC
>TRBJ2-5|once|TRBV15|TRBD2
CATLEYGTKETQYF
TGTGCCACCCTAGAGTACGGGACTAAAGAGACCCAGTACTTC
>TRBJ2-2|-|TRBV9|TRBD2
CASSASSGRRPGELFF
TGTGCCAGCAGCGCCTCTAGCGGGAGACGGCCCGGGGAGCTGTTTTTT
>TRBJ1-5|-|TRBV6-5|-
CASSSQMDQPQHF
TGTGCCAGCAGTTCACAGATGGATCAGCCCCAGCATTTT
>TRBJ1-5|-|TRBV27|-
CASSLGAGYDQPQHF
TGTGCCAGCAGTCTAGGGGCAGGGTACGATCAGCCCCAGCATTTT
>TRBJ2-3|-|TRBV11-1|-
CASSLGGLVRTDTQYF
TGTGCCAGCAGCTTAGGAGGGCTAGTGCGCACAGATACGCAGTATTTT
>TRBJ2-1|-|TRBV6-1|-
CASSGHLNSPYNEQFF
TGTGCCAGCAGTGGCCACTTGAATAGTCCCTACAATGAGCAGTTCTTC
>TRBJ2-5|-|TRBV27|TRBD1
CASSYDRGERETQYF
TGTGCCAGTTCGTATGACAGGGGGGAGAGAGAGACCCAGTACTTC
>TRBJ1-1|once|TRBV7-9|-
CASSFSLNTEAFF
TGTGCCAGCAGCTTCTCTTTGAACACTGAAGCTTTCTTT
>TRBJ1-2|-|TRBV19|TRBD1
CASSMGTGLSDYGYTF
TGTGCCAGTAGTATGGGGACAGGGTTGAGTGACTATGGCTACACCTTC
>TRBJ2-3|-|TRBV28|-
CANTRASPYTQYF
TGTGCCAACACACGAGCGAGCCCCTATACGCAGTATTTT
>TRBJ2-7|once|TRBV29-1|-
CSVEVAGQPSYEQYF
TGCAGCGTTGAAGTAGCAGGACAACCCTCCTACGAGCAGTACTTC